This T cell receptor (beta chain) was identified in a study of lung T cells in sarcoidosis with Löfgren's syndrome. Study findings and constraints: Löfgren's syndrome patients reportedly showed greatest TRAV12-1 and TRBV2 expansion versus controls.

V shed 2 bases and J shed 5 bases, with 12 bases lying between them. Germline loops: CDR1 SGHAT, CDR2 FQDESV (reference sequence). CDR3 size: 14 residues. Relative to its sample, this clonotype is medium-sized. Antigen: not known. MiXCR was run by TCRdb on the reads, yielding one entry per CDR3 protein. The sample lists 2,000 to 2,500 distinct CDR3 sequences; 20% to 25% were seen once. The TCR originated in a human donor with sarcoidosis (Löfgren's syndrome or another form), or a control subject (not recorded which). Sequenced: CD4+ T cells from bronchoalveolar lavage. The chain couples TRBV11-1 to TRBJ1-2, with D perhaps TRBD1 (5 bases). CDR3 in DNA: TGTGCCAGCAGCTTAAGGGACCGAAGATATGGCTACACCTTC. Translated, it gives CASSLRDRRYGYTF.